Listed here are 12 T cell receptor beta chains from one sample, sequenced in a study of T cells in placental villitis. This was the immunoSEQ v4 assay. Clones were sequenced by immunoSEQ multiplex PCR, and TCRdb holds only the in-frame ones, with some missing. The sample has about 2,400 clones; 82% are singletons. The specimen sequenced was placental tissue containing maternal and fetal cells. These receptors came from a human patient with infectious villitis; the placental T cells may come from both mother and fetus.

The J gene is TRBJ2-3, the V gene TRBV7-9; D not resolved. The CDR3 covers 12 residues. Trimming pared 1 base from V and 11 bases from J, leaving 10 bases between. The germline gives CDR1 SEHNR, CDR2 FQNEAQ (reference sequence). This CDR3 reads CASSLEVMGQYF. CDR3 DNA sequence: TGTGCCAGCAGCTTAGAGGTAATGGGGCAGTATTTT.

On this clone: A read error may produce the germline difference seen at one junction end. The rearrangement uses TRBV5-1 and TRBJ2-1; D is undetermined. This CDR3 has 16 amino acids. Germline-derived CDR1 and CDR2 are SGHRS and YFSETQ. CDR3 nucleotide sequence: TGCGCTAGCAGCTTGGCCTTCGGCTACTCCTACAATGAGCAGTTCTTC. This encodes CASSLAFGYSYNEQFF.

The V and J genes are TRBV5-1 and TRBJ1-2; D is unclear. The CDR3 is 11 residues long. The ends were cut back, 5 bases at V and 4 bases at J, with 6 bases in the middle. Germline V gene sequence: CDR1 SGHRS, CDR2 YFSETQ. CDR3 protein: CASRAAYGYTF. The CDR3 coding sequence is TGCGCCAGCAGGGCAGCCTATGGCTACACCTTC.

The chain joins TRBV7-3 to TRBJ1-1, with D hard to call. V was trimmed by 3 bases and J by 2 bases, leaving 7 bases between them. CDR1 and CDR2 from the germline V gene are SGHTA and FQGTGA. This CDR3 comprises 13 residues. The CDR3 region has the DNA TGTGCCAGCAGCTTGGGGTATAACACTGAAGCTTTCTTT. Protein sequence: CASSLGYNTEAFF.

The CDR3 nucleotides are TGTGCCAGTAGTATGAGGCGGGGGCCTAAAGAGACCCAGTACTTC. It encodes CASSMRRGPKETQYF. This chain joins TRBV19 and TRBJ2-5; D perhaps matches TRBD2 (7 bases). The CDR3 runs to 15 residues. The germline V gene encodes CDR1 LNHDA and CDR2 SQIVND (reference sequence). V lost 3 bases and J lost 3, with 14 bases in between.

The genes are TRBV11-1 and TRBJ2-1, with TRBD1 identical over 9 bases. V was pared by 5 bases and J by 9 bases, with 11 bases of the junction left unmatched. Germline-derived CDR1 and CDR2 are SGHAT and FQDESV (reference sequence). The CDR3 length is 15 residues. The CDR3 region is CASSPRDRALVEQFF. The DNA of the CDR3 is TGTGCCAGCAGCCCCCGGGACAGGGCCCTTGTTGAGCAGTTCTTC.

This sequence joins TRBV5-4 and TRBJ2-3; D is undetermined. V was pared by 1 base and J by 5 bases, with 14 bases between. The germline V gene has CDR1 SGHNT and CDR2 YYREEE (reference sequence). The CDR3 runs to 15 residues. The CDR3: CASSLFGRVGDTQYF. The DNA of the CDR3 is TGTGCCAGCAGCTTGTTCGGTCGTGTGGGAGATACGCAGTATTTT.

The chain carries TRBV28 and TRBJ1-4; 9 bases agree with TRBD1. The CDR3 totals 16 residues. The germline V gene has CDR1 MDHEN and CDR2 SYDVKM. The trim removed 5 bases at V and 5 bases at J, leaving 9 bases unmatched. The CDR3 region has the DNA TGTGCCAGCAGTATTCCGGGACAGGGTCTAAATGAAAAACTGTTTTTT. It yields the protein CASSIPGQGLNEKLFF.

The chain joins TRBV19 to TRBJ2-3; D tentatively reads TRBD1 or TRBD2 (5 bases each). Trimming took off 3 bases at V and 0 bases at J, with 13 bases between the two ends. The CDR3 sequence is 16 residues long. Germline V gives CDR1 LNHDA, CDR2 SQIVND (reference sequence). The chain's CDR3 is CASSISRDLSTDTQYF. CDR3 nucleotides: TGTGCCAGTAGTATCTCCCGGGACCTGAGCACAGATACGCAGTATTTT.

The V and J genes are TRBV5-6 and TRBJ1-5; D may be TRBD1 (5 bases). Trimming stripped 3 bases from V and 4 bases from J, with 8 bases between. This CDR3 has 13 amino acids. Germline CDR1 SGHDT, CDR2 YYEEEE. The CDR3 sequence: CASSSHRNQPQHF. CDR3 nucleotide sequence: TGTGCCAGCAGCTCCCACAGGAATCAGCCCCAGCATTTT.

The rearrangement joins TRBV7-2 to TRBJ1-1; 8 bases are a match to TRBD1. The length of the CDR3 is 14 residues. The trim removed 4 bases at V and 0 bases at J, leaving 1 base unmatched. CDR1 is SGHTA, CDR2 FQGNSA, per germline. The DNA of the CDR3 is TGTGCCAGCAGCTGGACAGGGATGAACACTGAAGCTTTCTTT. It is translated as CASSWTGMNTEAFF.

The chain combines TRBV3-1 (or the pseudogene TRBV3-2) with TRBJ2-1; TRBD2 aligns across 8 bases. The length of the CDR3 is 17 residues. Unmatched junction bases numbered 13, after V lost 1 base and J lost 8 bases. Germline CDR1 and CDR2: LGHDT and YNNKEL (reference sequence). The CDR3 sequence is CASSQAPGAGGFHEQFF. The CDR3 bases are TGTGCCAGCAGCCAAGCCCCGGGGGCGGGGGGCTTTCATGAGCAGTTCTTC.